The entry below describes one TCR beta chain. The sample holds one count of this clonotype. Its recognized antigen is unknown. Base qualities were left out, and no much larger clone turns up one base away. Resting on one read, the evidence is weak. This specimen comes from a study of T cells in Graves' hyperthyroidism and ophthalmopathy (dated by TCRdb to between 2018 and 2021). Regarding the research as a whole: Peripheral blood was collected at initial diagnosis, before any treatment. To identify distinguishing TCR V-J signatures, a discovery cohort of about a hundred patients was used, comprising 40 to 45 with Graves' ophthalmopathy and approximately 57 with stable Graves' hyperthyroidism. An independent validation cohort of under 20 hyperthyroidism patients and over 15 patients who later progressed to ophthalmopathy tested prospective prediction of ophthalmopathy. The roughly 100 discovery patients were randomly divided into training and test sets at a 7:3 ratio. Thyroid tissue and blood T-cell repertoires from roughly six Graves' hyperthyroidism patients were also compared in the study. After blood sampling, hyperthyroidism patients were treated with methimazole at a starting dose of 30 mg daily, and ophthalmopathy patients were treated with high-dose intravenous methylprednisolone. TCR Vbeta CDR3 sequencing of 135 peripheral blood samples (43 ophthalmopathy, roughly 74 hyperthyroidism and roughly 17 progressor patients) is reported in the paper.

Stable Graves' hyperthyroidism was defined as the absence of progression to ophthalmopathy over 18 months of follow-up. Hyperthyroidism patients were newly diagnosed, had a disease duration of under 2 months, and were aged 18 to 65 years. Any patient with an uncontrolled infection, another autoimmune disease, pregnancy or lactation was excluded. Diagnoses were based on clinical symptoms, serum thyroxine and TRAb, thyroid ultrasound and orbital computed tomography. Ficoll-Paque density gradient centrifugation was used to isolate PBMCs from approximately 11 ml of fresh peripheral blood. Total RNA was extracted using Trizol reagent, and RNA quality was assessed on an Agilent 2100 Bioanalyzer. TCR beta CDR3 regions were amplified from RNA transcripts. The first round of RT-PCR for the TCR CDR3 was performed with the HTBI primer set and the Qiagen OneStep RT-PCR kit. Libraries were constructed in a second round of multiplex PCR, after which size selection and purification were carried out. Libraries were sequenced paired-end with 100 bp reads on an Illumina HiSeq2000. Per the original workflow: Raw data were processed with SOAPnuke, discarding reads with adapters, uncalled bases, mean Phred below 15, or no exact constant-primer or identifier match. COPE v1.2.5 was used to merge the high-quality paired reads, and each unique nucleotide sequence was defined as a clonotype. MiTCR v1.1 was used to align the clonotypes against IMGT TRBV, TRBD and TRBJ reference segments. Only V-J combinations with frequency above 0.0001, covering 98% to 99.2% of repertoires, were analysed. The TCS score was defined as the ratio of F50 (clonal expansion) to E x V (chaos), calculated using BLOSUM62-based TCRdist between CDR3 peptides within each V-J. Welch's t-statistics and random forest reduced around 550 V-J features to 10 to 15, which were used in a naive Bayes classifier (R e1071). Thyroid-blood repertoire similarity was quantified with the Morisita-Horn index. The public reads were quality trimmed at Q25 with fastp and then assembled into clones with MiXCR by TCRdb, keeping productive beta chains. Rows with a matching CDR3 protein are joined into one entry that keeps the most common DNA and genes. V and J calls and clone size were set by TCRdb, not the authors. For this sample there are around 760,000 distinct CDR3 sequences; 30% to 40% appear just once. 30% to 40% of the sample rests with the top ten.

Spanning cysteine to phenylalanine, the CDR3 consists of 15 amino acids. Of all the DNA, just the CDR3 is kept, 45 bases in frame from base 1. Trimming removed 5 bases from V and 11 bases from J, leaving 22 bases between the germline ends. CDR1 is given as SGHTA and CDR2 as FQGTGA, both from the germline V gene. The investigation overall reported the following: A model built on a 13 V-J signature distinguished ophthalmopathy from stable hyperthyroidism, reaching around 90% sensitivity and under 84% specificity in cross-validation and 80%/75% in testing. Sample size was not statistically predetermined, and blinding of investigators to group allocation was not performed. In validation, progression to ophthalmopathy was predicted by the model with roughly 69% sensitivity and 72.22% specificity, a median of 6.5 months before onset. Blood samples also contained most of the expanded thyroid clonotypes (frequency above 0.001), which suggests that blood repertoires may reflect thyroid immune responses.

The V and J segments used are TRBV7-3 and TRBJ1-5; too little of a D gene remains to name it. The TCR comes from a woman in her thirties or forties with Graves' hyperthyroidism. The sample consisted of blood. The DNA sequence is TGTGCCAGCAGCCGACTAGCGGGAGTGTCGGAGACCCAGCATTTT. Translation gives CASSRLAGVSETQHF. The CDR3, completed at both ends by the reference TRBV7-3 and TRBJ1-5 genes, gives the full variable domain GAGVSQTPSNKVTEKGKYVELRCDPISGHTALYWYRQSLGQGPEFLIYFQGTGAADDSGLPNDRFFAVRPEGSVSTLKIQRTERGDSAVYLCASSRLAGVSETQHFGDGTRLSIL.